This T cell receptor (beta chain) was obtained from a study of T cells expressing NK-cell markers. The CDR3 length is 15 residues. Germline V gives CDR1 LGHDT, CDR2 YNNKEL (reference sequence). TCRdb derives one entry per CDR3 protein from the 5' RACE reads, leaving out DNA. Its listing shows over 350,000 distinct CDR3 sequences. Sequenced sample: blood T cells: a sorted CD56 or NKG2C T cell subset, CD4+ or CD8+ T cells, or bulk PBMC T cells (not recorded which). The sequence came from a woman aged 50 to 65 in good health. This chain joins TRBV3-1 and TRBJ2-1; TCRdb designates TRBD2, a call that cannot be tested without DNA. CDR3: CASSPRERGNSEQFF.